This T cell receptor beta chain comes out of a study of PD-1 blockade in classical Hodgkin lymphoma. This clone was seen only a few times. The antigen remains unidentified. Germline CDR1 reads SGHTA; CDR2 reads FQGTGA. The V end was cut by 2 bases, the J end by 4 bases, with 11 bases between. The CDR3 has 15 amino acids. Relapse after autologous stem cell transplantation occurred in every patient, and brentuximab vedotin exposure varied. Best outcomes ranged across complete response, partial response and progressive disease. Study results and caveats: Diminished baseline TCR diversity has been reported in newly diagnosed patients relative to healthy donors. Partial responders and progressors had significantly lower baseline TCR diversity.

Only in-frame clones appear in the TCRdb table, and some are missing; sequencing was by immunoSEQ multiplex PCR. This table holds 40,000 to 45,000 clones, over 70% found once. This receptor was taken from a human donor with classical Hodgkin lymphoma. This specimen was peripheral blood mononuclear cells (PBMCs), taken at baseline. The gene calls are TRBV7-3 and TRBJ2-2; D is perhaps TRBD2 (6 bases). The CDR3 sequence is CASSLAGLATGELFF. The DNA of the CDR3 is TGTGCCAGCAGCTTAGCGGGACTCGCCACCGGGGAGCTGTTTTTT.